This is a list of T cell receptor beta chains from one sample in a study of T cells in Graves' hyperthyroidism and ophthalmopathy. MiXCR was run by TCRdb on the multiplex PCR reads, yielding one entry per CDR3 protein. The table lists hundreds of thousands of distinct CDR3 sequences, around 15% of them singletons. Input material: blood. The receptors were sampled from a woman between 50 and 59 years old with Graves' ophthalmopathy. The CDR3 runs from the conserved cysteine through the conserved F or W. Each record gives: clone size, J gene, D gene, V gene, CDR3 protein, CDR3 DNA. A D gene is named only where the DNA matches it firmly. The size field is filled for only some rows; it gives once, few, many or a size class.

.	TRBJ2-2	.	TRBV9	CASSVGVRRATGELFF	TGTGCCAGCAGCGTAGGGGTAAGGCGCGCCACCGGGGAGCTGTTTTTT
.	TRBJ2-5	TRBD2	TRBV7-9	CASSPTGLEETQYF	TGTGCCAGCAGTCCCACGGGACTAGAAGAGACCCAGTACTTC
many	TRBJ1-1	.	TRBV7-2	CASSLTATRGNTEAFF	TGTGCCAGCAGCCTCACGGCTACTCGGGGGAACACTGAAGCTTTCTTT
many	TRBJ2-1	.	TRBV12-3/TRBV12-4	CASTKKSGNLQHWSEQFF	TGTGCCAGCACCAAAAAAAGCGGAAACCTCCAACATTGGAGTGAGCAGTTCTTC
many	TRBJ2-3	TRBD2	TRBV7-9	CASSFPSGITDTQYF	TGTGCCAGCAGCTTCCCTAGCGGGATCACAGATACGCAGTATTTT
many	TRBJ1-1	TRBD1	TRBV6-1	CASSNTGGRTEAFF	TGTGCCAGCAGCAACACAGGGGGTAGGACTGAAGCTTTCTTT
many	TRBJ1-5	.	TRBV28	CASTQGSQPQHF	TGTGCCAGCACTCAGGGGTCTCAGCCCCAGCATTTT
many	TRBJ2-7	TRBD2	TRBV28	CASRGLAGRGEQYF	TGTGCCAGCAGGGGACTAGCGGGACGCGGAGAGCAGTACTTC
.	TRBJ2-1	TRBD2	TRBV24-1	CATTPSGRNNEQFF	TGTGCCACCACACCTAGCGGGAGAAACAATGAGCAGTTCTTC
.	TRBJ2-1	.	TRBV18	CASSPSALYNEQFF	TGTGCCAGCTCACCTTCCGCTCTCTACAATGAGCAGTTCTTC
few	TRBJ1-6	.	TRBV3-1	CASSLSRNRAFSYNSPLHF	TGTGCCAGCAGCCTTTCCAGAAACAGGGCATTCTCCTATAATTCACCCCTCCACTTT
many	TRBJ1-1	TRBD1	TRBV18	CASSNTGGTEAFF	TGTGCCAGCTCAAACACAGGGGGCACTGAAGCTTTCTTT
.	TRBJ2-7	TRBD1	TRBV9	CASSTEPGQSVYEQYF	TGTGCCAGCAGCACAGAACCGGGACAGAGCGTATACGAGCAGTACTTC
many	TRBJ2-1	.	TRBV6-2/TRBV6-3	CASSSLATNEQFF	TGTGCCAGCAGTTCATTAGCGACGAATGAGCAGTTCTTC
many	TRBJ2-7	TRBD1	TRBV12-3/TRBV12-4	CASSLILRDRGPHEQYF	TGTGCCAGCAGTTTAATTTTAAGGGACAGGGGGCCCCACGAGCAGTACTTC
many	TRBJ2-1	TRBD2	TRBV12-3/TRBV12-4	CASRLAGGPIDEQFF	TGTGCCAGCAGACTAGCGGGAGGGCCTATCGATGAGCAGTTCTTC
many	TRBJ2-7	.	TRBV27	CASSRGDEFYEQYF	TGTGCCAGCAGTCGCGGGGACGAGTTCTACGAGCAGTACTTC
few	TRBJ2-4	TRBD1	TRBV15	CATTRTGRYRNIQYF	TGTGCCACCACAAGGACAGGGAGGTATAGAAACATTCAGTACTTC
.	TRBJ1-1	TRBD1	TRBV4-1	CASSQAPRGLEAFF	TGCGCCAGCAGCCAGGCCCCCAGGGGGCTTGAAGCTTTCTTT
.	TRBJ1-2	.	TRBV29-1	CSVEVGAGYGYTF	TGCAGCGTTGAAGTGGGCGCGGGGTATGGCTACACCTTC
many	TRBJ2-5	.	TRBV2	CASSWQVETQYF	TGTGCCAGCAGTTGGCAGGTGGAGACCCAGTACTTC
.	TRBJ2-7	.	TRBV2	CASSEGEGLEQYF	TGTGCCAGCAGTGAAGGTGAGGGCTTGGAGCAGTACTTC
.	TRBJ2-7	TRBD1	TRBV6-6	CASSYRGTGRQYF	TGTGCCAGCAGTTACCGAGGGACAGGGCGGCAGTACTTC
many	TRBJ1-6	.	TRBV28	CASSSGDDSPLHF	TGTGCCAGCAGTTCGGGGGATGATTCACCCCTCCACTTT
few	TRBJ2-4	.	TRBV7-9	CASSLRFGGYIQYF	TGTGCCAGCAGCCTCAGATTCGGGGGTTACATTCAGTACTTC
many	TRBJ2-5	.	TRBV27	CASSLRLGGVRETQYF	TGTGCCAGCAGTTTGCGCCTAGGAGGAGTTCGAGAGACCCAGTACTTC
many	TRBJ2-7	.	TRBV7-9	CASSLSSLFEQYF	TGTGCCAGCAGCTTATCCTCCTTGTTCGAGCAGTACTTC
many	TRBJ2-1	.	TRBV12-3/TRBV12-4	CASSRSRVSYNEQFF	TGTGCCAGCAGCCGTTCCAGGGTCTCCTACAATGAGCAGTTCTTC
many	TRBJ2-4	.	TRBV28	CASSFRGGGNIQYF	TGTGCCAGCAGTTTCCGGGGAGGGGGAAACATTCAGTACTTC
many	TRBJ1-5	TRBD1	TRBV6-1	CASMEDRGGRTGQPQHF	TGTGCCAGCATGGAGGACAGGGGCGGTCGAACTGGTCAGCCCCAGCATTTT
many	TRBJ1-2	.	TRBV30	CAWRGTGFYGYTF	TGTGCCTGGAGGGGAACAGGGTTTTATGGCTACACCTTC
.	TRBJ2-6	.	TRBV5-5	CASSFGLGRGRSGANVLTF	TGTGCCAGCAGCTTTGGATTGGGCAGGGGAAGGTCTGGGGCCAACGTCCTGACTTTC
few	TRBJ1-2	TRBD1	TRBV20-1	CSARDEWDRASYGYTF	TGCAGTGCTAGAGATGAGTGGGACAGGGCATCTTATGGCTACACCTTC
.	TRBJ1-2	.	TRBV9	CASSVATANGYTF	TGTGCCAGCAGCGTAGCGACAGCCAATGGCTACACCTTC
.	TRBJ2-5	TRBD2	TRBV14	CASSQDPSGRHETQYF	TGTGCCAGCAGCCAAGACCCTAGCGGGAGGCATGAGACCCAGTACTTC
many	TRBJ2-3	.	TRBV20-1	CSAISDSTDTQYF	TGCAGTGCTATTAGCGATAGCACAGATACGCAGTATTTT
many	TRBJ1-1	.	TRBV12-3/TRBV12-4	CASRPLMGGKAFF	TGTGCCAGCAGACCATTGATGGGGGGAAAAGCTTTCTTT
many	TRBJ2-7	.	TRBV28	CASSLPGLNEQYF	TGTGCCAGCAGTTTGCCGGGTCTCAACGAGCAGTACTTC
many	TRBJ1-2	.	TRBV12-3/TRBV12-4	CASNRNSYGYTF	TGTGCCAGCAATCGGAACAGCTATGGCTACACCTTC
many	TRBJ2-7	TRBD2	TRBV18	CASSPPGGKVQYEQYF	TGTGCCAGCTCACCACCGGGGGGGAAGGTCCAATACGAGCAGTACTTC
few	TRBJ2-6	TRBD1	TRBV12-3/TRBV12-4	CASSPPTGAGANVLTF	TGTGCCAGCAGTCCCCCGACAGGGGCTGGGGCCAACGTCCTGACTTTT
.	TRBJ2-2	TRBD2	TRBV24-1	CATSDLTRTSGSFAGELFF	TGTGCCACCAGTGATTTAACCAGGACTAGCGGGAGTTTCGCCGGGGAGCTGTTTTTT
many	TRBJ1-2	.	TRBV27	CASSFRGYGYTF	TGTGCCAGCAGTTTCCGTGGCTATGGCTACACCTTC
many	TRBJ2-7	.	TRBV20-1	CSARLGFDEQYF	TGCAGTGCTAGGCTTGGGTTCGACGAGCAGTACTTC
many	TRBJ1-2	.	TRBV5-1	CASSPMGATSGYTF	TGCGCCAGCAGCCCAATGGGGGCTACTAGTGGCTACACCTTC
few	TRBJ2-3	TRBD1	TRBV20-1	CSARGGQGFEEVEDTQYF	TGCAGTGCTAGAGGGGGACAGGGCTTCGAGGAAGTGGAAGATACGCAGTATTTT
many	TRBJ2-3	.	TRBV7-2	CASSFRTPSTDTQYF	TGTGCCAGCAGCTTTAGGACTCCCAGCACAGATACGCAGTATTTT
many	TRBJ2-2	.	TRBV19	CASSNEVTVDTGELFF	TGTGCCAGTAGTAATGAGGTTACCGTGGACACCGGGGAGCTGTTTTTT
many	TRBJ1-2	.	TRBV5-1	CASRPDLNYGYTF	TGCGCCAGCAGACCGGACTTGAACTATGGCTACACCTTC
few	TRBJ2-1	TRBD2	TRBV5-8	CASSSGRVTYNEQFF	TGTGCCAGCAGCTCCGGGAGGGTCACCTACAATGAGCAGTTCTTC